This T cell receptor (beta chain) was identified during a study of cytomegalovirus exposure and HLA in healthy donors listed by TCRdb under 2017. About the full investigation: An earlier analysis of roughly 610 of the donors reported around 280 Gb of sequence data and around 100 million unique TCR beta sequences obtained from approximately 180 million T cells. An early release covering 550 to 650 HLA-typed donors comprised 300 to 350 gigabases of sequencing data and tens of millions of unique TCR sequences. Among the roughly 410 genotyped donors, around 79% belonged to the genetic ancestry cluster associated with self-reported Caucasian donors. The study aimed to test whether signatures of past pathogen exposure could be identified by cataloging public T cell receptors. The study used immunosequencing to profile the T cell repertoires of approximately 640 subjects and linked those repertoires to cytomegalovirus serostatus. A separate validation cohort of about 110 different subjects was used in addition to the 666-subject first cohort. To predict cytomegalovirus infection status, the study combined high-throughput TCR immunosequencing, statistical association of individual TCRs with disease status, and machine learning. A later analysis re-examined previously published TCR beta repertoires from 500 to 700 donors and added high-resolution HLA genotyping to investigate patterns of TCR occurrence. Rather than using new phenotypic data, the later analysis identified candidate immune exposures from TCR beta sequences and from how often those sequences occurred across donors. An earlier analysis of roughly 580 of the donors used high-throughput TCR beta sequencing to judge whether each TCR beta V gene segment behaved as functional or pseudogenic. Donor age, sex, ethnicity and CMV serostatus were compiled alongside the repertoire data. A later genetic analysis took genome-wide SNP genotypes for about three fifths of the roughly 670 donors and used that subset as a discovery cohort. Every repertoire in the discovery cohort had been generated on one and the same sequencing platform. Both class I and class II loci were covered by HLA typing, at four-digit resolution. The number of donors typed differed by locus, with roughly 620-640 for A, B, C, DRB1 and DQB1, 522 for DQA1, 600 to 610 for DPA1, and under 490 for DPB1. Because of strong linkage in the cohort, five DR-DQ haplotypes were treated as single units for association and clustering. Among some 410 genotyped donors of the cohort, an average of about 240,000 unique TCR beta nucleotide sequences were sequenced per donor, about a sixth of them non-productive.

Details on this clone: The clone's antigen remains unknown. Base-call qualities are not available, and no considerably larger clone is one nucleotide away.

General study outcomes and caveats: An earlier analysis of around 600 of the donors showed that most TCR beta V segments appeared in productive rearrangements either about 87% or about 30% of the time, which broadly matched IMGT annotations. Because HLA typing was unavailable for some donors at each locus, only the typed subset was used in association tests. Presence/absence analyses assumed roughly uniform sequencing depth across donors, an assumption that may not hold. In the study, 150 to 200 TCR beta chains were listed as associated with cytomegalovirus. In a later analysis, HLA-associated TCR beta chains showed more clonal expansion and lower generation probabilities than non-associated chains that were equally common. Immune exposure information for the cohort was limited to CMV serostatus. Linkage disequilibrium might explain the correlated functional status among segregating V segments, but an unknown experimental factor could not be excluded. The sequencing pipeline was judged likely to have produced a cluster of highly shared sequence variants as a technical artifact. The authors suggested that the approach could potentially be extended to other disease states and immunological phenotypes. In a later genetic analysis, fewer N-insertions in productive TCRs were reported among donors in an Asian-associated ancestry cluster than the approximately 670-donor mean. V-gene and J-gene trimming of TCR beta chains was associated with a missense DCLRE1C variant in a later genetic analysis, and the association was replicated in an independent cohort. A further reported finding was that TCR beta sequences accurately predicted the HLA-A and HLA-B alleles for most subjects in the first cohort. In vitro tests confirmed that a few of the cytomegalovirus-associated TCR beta chains recognize cytomegalovirus antigens. Some IMGT-functional V segments, including TRBV6-2 and TRBV6-3, could not be told apart with the 87-base-pair reads, so those segments were excluded. Because counts were too low, some 17 rarely observed V segments, including chromosome 9 orphons, were excluded from the earlier analysis of around 590 of the donors. When HLA alleles, especially DR and DQ, strongly co-occurred, attributing TCR associations to individual alleles was difficult. A later analysis found that most CMV-associated TCR beta chains appeared HLA-restricted, with HLA associations seemingly driven largely by CMV exposure. In this cohort, only TCR beta chains were sequenced, and detectable features were limited by the absence of alpha or paired-chain data. According to a later analysis, TCR association rates differed among HLA loci, with DRB1 alleles showing the most associated TCRs and HLA-C alleles showing the fewest. Most TCR sequences were seen in very few donors, while some public TCRs were found in many individuals. A later analysis associated approximately 17,000 TCR beta sequences with specific HLA alleles at a false discovery rate of 0.05. The classifier was reported to diagnose cytomegalovirus status with high specificity and sensitivity in both the original cohort and the validation cohort. Several of the top co-occurrence clusters appeared to be linked to parvovirus B19, influenza, CMV and Epstein-Barr virus, according to a later analysis.

The germline V gene sets CDR1 to SGHVS and CDR2 to FNYEAQ. A distance of 25 bases separates the germline ends of V and J, which lose 5 bases and 3 bases respectively. The CDR3 numbers 18 residues from cysteine through phenylalanine. Just CDR3 DNA is preserved here, 54 bases in frame from base 1. The cohort was made up of approximately 700 healthy bone marrow donors. All cohort members were sampled while nominally healthy, although unrecorded immune exposures were likely present. The donor was CMV seronegative and was included in the group of about 350 seronegative cohort members. A peripheral blood sample was provided by each donor, and peripheral blood mononuclear cells were used for TCR beta sequencing. The Qiagen DNeasy Blood Extraction Kit was used to extract genomic DNA from the blood cell samples. Library generation was performed with the immunoSEQ multiplex PCR assay. For the multiplex PCR, a mixture combining 60 forward primers for TCR Vbeta segments and 13 reverse primers for TCR Jbeta segments was used. The CDR3 region of rearranged TCR beta genes was amplified from genomic DNA by a multiplex PCR assay. The amplified TCR beta libraries were sequenced on the Illumina HiSeq System as 87-base-pair reads. The paper's processing steps were these. A later analysis tallied around 80 million unique TCR beta chains across the 550 to 850 repertoires, and approximately 11 million of those chains were shared by two or more donors. To remove PCR and sequencing errors, raw reads were error-corrected and collapsed into unique sequences using a nearest-neighbor algorithm that merged closely related sequences. CDR3 sequences were aligned to IMGT reference sequences to assign V, D and J gene segments. For a sequence to be retained, a match of at least six nucleotides to both a V gene segment and a J gene segment was required. A rearrangement counted as productive if the CDR3 had no stop codons and remained in frame with V and J, and every other rearrangement counted as non-productive. CDR3 was defined by IMGT convention, running from the second conserved V-encoded cysteine to the conserved J-encoded phenylalanine. The earlier analysis of approximately 590 of the donors excluded any sequence lacking an unambiguous match to a single V gene segment. In an earlier analysis of several hundred of the donors, V segments were called functional above 56.7% productive rearrangements and were called segregating when the between-donor standard deviation exceeded 5%. A statistical classification framework was developed to diagnose cytomegalovirus status using the catalog of TCR beta chain sequences. In a later analysis, TCR nucleotide sequences were compared against IMGT/GENE-DB human TR gene sequences so that V and J genes could be assigned. The TCRdist pipeline was used in a later analysis to assign CDR3 sequences and most-parsimonious VDJ recombination scenarios. A later analysis defined each TCR beta chain by its CDR3 amino acid sequence plus V-gene family, and excluded reads lacking a unique V-gene family. In a later analysis, a few hundred highly shared, low-generation-probability nucleotide sequences were removed to address suspected cross-contamination and a sequencing artifact. A later analysis calculated a clonal expansion index for each public chain from normalized within-repertoire ranks of inferred template counts. Generation probabilities in a later analysis came from a VDJ recombination model fitted to out-of-frame rearrangements, and those results were checked against IGoR. In a later analysis, hypergeometric tests were used to score TCR-TCR, TCR-HLA and TCR-CMV co-occurrence, with a repertoire-size bias correction applied to TCR pairs. In a later analysis, false discovery rates were estimated by permuting HLA or CMV assignments 20 times. A later analysis grouped co-occurring TCRs with DBSCAN, adding TCRdist sequence similarity when clustering within HLA-allele-positive subsets. Repertoires with fewer than 30,000 or more than 120,000 public chains were left out of co-occurrence clustering, as were several repertoires with anomalous nucleotide sharing. TCRdb retrieved this table from immuneACCESS and kept in-frame rearrangements only. Not all clones are present; in checked studies, unresolved V genes account for under half, and no reason is known for the remainder. That table is the source of V, J and clone size, and D and trimming were worked out from the DNA. The sample table records approximately 170,000 clones; 82% of these occur just once. About 1.6% of the sample is in the top ten clones.

This TCR was recovered from a male donor in good health and CMV-seronegative. The sample comprised PBMCs. The chain couples TRBV7-6 to TRBJ2-5, with TRBD2 tentatively as D gene (6 bases match). This receptor has the CDR3 CASSSQGATGTHKETQYF. The nucleotide sequence reads TGTGCCAGCAGCAGCCAGGGAGCGACCGGGACTCATAAAGAGACCCAGTACTTC.